These 4 T cell receptor beta chains share one sample of origin, sequenced in a study of cytomegalovirus exposure and HLA in healthy donors (dated by TCRdb to about 2017). Libraries were built with the immunoSEQ multiplex PCR assay. For the multiplex PCR, a mixture combining 60 forward primers for TCR Vbeta segments and 13 reverse primers for TCR Jbeta segments was used. The table comes from immuneACCESS by way of TCRdb, which keeps in-frame sequences with V and J called. Part of the clones is missing from these tables; in studies checked, under half for an unresolved V gene and the rest for unknown reasons. Counted in this sample were about 140,000 clones; more than 9.5% of them appeared once. Approximately 1.9% of the sample goes to the ten largest clones. The specimen sequenced was PBMCs. Receptors originate from a man aged 45-65 years in good health and CMV-seronegative.

This chain links TRBV27 with TRBJ1-1; 8 nucleotides agree with TRBD1. The CDR3 runs to 13 residues. Germline CDR1 and CDR2: MNHEY and SMNVEV (reference sequence). The junction had 6 bases not matched to a gene; V was cut back by 5 bases and J by 7 bases. The DNA of the CDR3 is TGTGCCAGCAGTCAGGACAGGGTTGATGAAGCTTTCTTT. It translates to CASSQDRVDEAFF.

This clone was counted at least ten times. The V and J genes are TRBV5-1 and TRBJ1-2; 8 bases are a match to TRBD1. CDR3 length: 14 residues. With V trimmed by 4 bases and J by 2 bases, 4 bases remained unmatched. CDR1 is SGHRS, CDR2 YFSETQ, per germline. Written as DNA, the CDR3 is TGCGCCAGCAGCCCCCGGGACAGGAACTATGGCTACACCTTC. Protein: CASSPRDRNYGYTF.

A few counts support this clone. The chain has TRBV6-1 and TRBJ1-1; perhaps TRBD1 as D (6 bases). The germline gives CDR1 MNHNS, CDR2 SASEGT. V was shortened by 1 base and J by 3 bases, with 15 bases between the two germline ends. CDR3 length: 16 residues. The CDR3 DNA reads as TGTGCCAGCAGTGAAGAAGGGGGGGACGGTTACACTGAAGCTTTCTTT. Translating gives CASSEEGGDGYTEAFF.

The V call is TRBV6-5, the J call TRBJ1-6, with a tentative D call TRBD1 (5 bases). V was shortened by 0 bases and J by 7 bases, with 10 bases between the two germline ends. CDR1 and CDR2 (germline): MNHEY, SVGAGI. CDR3 length equals 15 residues. The CDR3 loop reads CASSYSRGLNSPLHF. The CDR3 DNA follows: TGTGCCAGCAGTTACTCGCGGGGGTTGAATTCACCCCTCCACTTT.